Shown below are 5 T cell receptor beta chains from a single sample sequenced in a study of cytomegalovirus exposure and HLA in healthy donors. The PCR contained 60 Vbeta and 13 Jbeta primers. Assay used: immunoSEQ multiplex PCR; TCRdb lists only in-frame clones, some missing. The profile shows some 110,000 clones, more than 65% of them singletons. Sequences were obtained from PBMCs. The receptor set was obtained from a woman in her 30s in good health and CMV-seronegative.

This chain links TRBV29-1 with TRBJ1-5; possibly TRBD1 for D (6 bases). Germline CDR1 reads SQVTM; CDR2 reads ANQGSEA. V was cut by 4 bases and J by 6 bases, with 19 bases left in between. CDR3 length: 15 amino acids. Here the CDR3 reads CSVVVRGGSGQPQHF. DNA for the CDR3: TGCAGCGTTGTGGTCCGGGGGGGCTCGGGTCAGCCCCAGCATTTT.

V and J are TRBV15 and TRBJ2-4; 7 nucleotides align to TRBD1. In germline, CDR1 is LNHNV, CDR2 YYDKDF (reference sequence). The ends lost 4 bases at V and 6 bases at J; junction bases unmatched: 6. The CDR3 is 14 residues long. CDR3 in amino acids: CATSTRTGGNIQYF. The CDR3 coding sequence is TGTGCCACCAGCACCAGGACAGGCGGAAACATTCAGTACTTC.

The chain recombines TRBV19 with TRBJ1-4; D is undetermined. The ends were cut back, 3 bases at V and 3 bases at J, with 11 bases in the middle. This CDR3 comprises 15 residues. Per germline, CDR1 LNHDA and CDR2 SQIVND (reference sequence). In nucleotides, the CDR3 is TGTGCCAGTAGTATTTCGCCACGGGCTAATGAAAAACTGTTTTTT. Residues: CASSISPRANEKLFF.

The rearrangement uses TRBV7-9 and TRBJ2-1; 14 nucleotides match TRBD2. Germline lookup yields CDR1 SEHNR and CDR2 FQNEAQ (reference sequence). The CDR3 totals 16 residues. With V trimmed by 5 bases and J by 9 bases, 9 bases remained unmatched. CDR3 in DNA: TGTGCCAGCAGCACCAGACTAGCGGGAGGGCCTTCTGAGCAGTTCTTC. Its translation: CASSTRLAGGPSEQFF.

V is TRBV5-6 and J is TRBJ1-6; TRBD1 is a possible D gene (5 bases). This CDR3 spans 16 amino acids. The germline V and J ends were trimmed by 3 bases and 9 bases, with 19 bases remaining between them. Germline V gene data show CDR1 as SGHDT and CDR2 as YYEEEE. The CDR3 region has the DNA TGTGCCAGCAGCTCCCTAAGTCAGGGATCAGGTTCACCCCTCCACTTT. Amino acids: CASSSLSQGSGSPLHF.